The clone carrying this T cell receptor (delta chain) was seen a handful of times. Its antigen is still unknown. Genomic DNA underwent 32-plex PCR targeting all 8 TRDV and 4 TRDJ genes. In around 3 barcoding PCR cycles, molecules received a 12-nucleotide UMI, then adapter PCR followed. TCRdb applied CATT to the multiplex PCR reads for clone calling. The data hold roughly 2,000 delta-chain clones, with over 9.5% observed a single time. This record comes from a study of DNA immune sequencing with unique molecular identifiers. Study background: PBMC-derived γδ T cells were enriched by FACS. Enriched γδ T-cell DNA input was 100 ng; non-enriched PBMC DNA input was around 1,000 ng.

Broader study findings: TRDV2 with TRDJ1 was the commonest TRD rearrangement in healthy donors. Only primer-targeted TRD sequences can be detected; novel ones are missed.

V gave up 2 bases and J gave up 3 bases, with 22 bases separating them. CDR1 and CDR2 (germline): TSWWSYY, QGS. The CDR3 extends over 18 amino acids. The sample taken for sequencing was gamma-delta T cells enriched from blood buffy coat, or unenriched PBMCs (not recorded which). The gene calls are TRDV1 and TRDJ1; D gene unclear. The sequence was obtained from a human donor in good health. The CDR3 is CALGEGPPYYGLSDKLIF. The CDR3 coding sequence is TGTGCTCTTGGGGAAGGGCCCCCATATTACGGATTATCCGATAAACTCATCTTT.